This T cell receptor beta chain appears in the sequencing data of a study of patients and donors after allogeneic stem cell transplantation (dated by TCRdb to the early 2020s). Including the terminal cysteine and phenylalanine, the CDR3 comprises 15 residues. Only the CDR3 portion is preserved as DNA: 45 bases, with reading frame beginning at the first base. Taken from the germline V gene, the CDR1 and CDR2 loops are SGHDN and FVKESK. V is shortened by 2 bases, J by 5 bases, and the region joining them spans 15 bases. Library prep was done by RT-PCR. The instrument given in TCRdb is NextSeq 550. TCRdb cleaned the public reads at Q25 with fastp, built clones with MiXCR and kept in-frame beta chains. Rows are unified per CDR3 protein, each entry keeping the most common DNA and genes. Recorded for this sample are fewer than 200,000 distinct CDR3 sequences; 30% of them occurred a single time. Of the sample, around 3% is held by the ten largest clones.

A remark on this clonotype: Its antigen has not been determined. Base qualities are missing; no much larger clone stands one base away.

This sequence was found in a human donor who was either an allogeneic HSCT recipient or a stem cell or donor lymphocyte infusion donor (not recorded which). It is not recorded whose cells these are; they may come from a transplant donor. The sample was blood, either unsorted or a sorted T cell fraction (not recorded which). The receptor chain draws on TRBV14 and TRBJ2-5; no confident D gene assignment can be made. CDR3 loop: CASSQYPDPGETQYF. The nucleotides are TGTGCCAGCAGCCAATATCCCGATCCCGGGGAGACCCAGTACTTC. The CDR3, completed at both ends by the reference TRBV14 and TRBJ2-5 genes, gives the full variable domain EAGVTQFPSHSVIEKGQTVTLRCDPISGHDNLYWYRRVMGKEIKFLLHFVKESKQDESGMPNNRFLAERTGGTYSTLKVQPAELEDSGVYFCASSQYPDPGETQYFGPGTRLLVL.